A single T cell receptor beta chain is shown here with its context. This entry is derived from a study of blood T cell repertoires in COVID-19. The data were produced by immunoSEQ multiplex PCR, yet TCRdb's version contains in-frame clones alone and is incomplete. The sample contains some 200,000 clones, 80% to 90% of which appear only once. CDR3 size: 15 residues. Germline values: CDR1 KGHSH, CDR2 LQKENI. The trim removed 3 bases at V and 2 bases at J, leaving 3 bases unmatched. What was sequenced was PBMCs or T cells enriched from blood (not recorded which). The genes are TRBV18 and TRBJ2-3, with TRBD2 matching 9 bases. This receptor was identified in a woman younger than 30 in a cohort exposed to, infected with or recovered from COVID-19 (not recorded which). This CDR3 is CASSPLAGTTDTQYF. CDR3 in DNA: TGTGCCAGCTCACCCCTAGCGGGGACCACAGATACGCAGTATTTT.